This T cell receptor (beta chain) was recorded in a study of early T cells in non-severe SARS-CoV-2 infection. Study findings and constraints: Clonotype matching in VDJdb favored anti-spike CD8 responses and did not capture private and CD4 specificities.

As to this clonotype: Its antigen is still unknown.

CDR1 SGHTA and CDR2 FQGNSA come from the germline V gene. The CDR3 consists of 14 residues. V was shortened by 6 bases and J by 7 bases, with 15 bases between the two germline ends. Unique molecular identifiers tagged individual cDNA molecules. Each CDR3 protein gets one entry after TCRdb re-called the 5' RACE reads with MiXCR. The data hold 25,000 to 35,000 distinct CDR3 sequences, with 4% to 5% observed a single time. The origin of this receptor is an adult who was a healthcare worker with PCR-confirmed SARS-CoV-2 infection or an uninfected control (not recorded which). Sequences were obtained from whole blood. The rearrangement joins TRBV7-2 to TRBJ2-2; weak D call: TRBD1 (7 bases). Here the CDR3 reads CASSSQGGLGELFF. The CDR3 DNA reads as TGTGCCAGCAGTAGCCAGGGGGGCCTCGGGGAGCTGTTTTTT.